Below are 6 T cell receptor beta chains sequenced from a single sample in a study of T-cell memory formation after mild COVID-19 (dated by TCRdb to the early 2020s). Library prep was done by 5' RACE. Sequencing was performed on an Illumina NovaSeq 6000. TCRdb redid the processing of the public reads, applying fastp at Q25 and MiXCR, and retained in-frame beta chains. Under each unique CDR3 protein, matching rows form one entry showing the most common genes and DNA. The sample profile shows 350,000 to 500,000 distinct CDR3 sequences; about 20% of them were found once. The biggest ten clones account for 20% to 25% of the sample. The specimen was PBMCs or a T cell subset sorted from them (not recorded which). Receptor source: a man aged 18 to 29 who had mild COVID-19 (a few samples of this study predate the infection). The sample titles of this study are shuffled in the database, so cell type and time point are left out; the donor was told from shared clones.

The sample holds a few counts of this clonotype. The chain has TRBV6-4 and TRBJ2-7, with TRBD2 identical over 12 bases. The germline CDR1 and CDR2 sequences are MRHNA and SNTAGT. Trimming took 2 bases from V and 4 from J; bases not matched to a gene: 6. The CDR3 extends over 16 amino acids. The CDR3 DNA is TGTGCCAGCAGTGACCAACTAGCGGGGGGCACTTACGAGCAGTACGTC. Its translation is CASSDQLAGGTYEQYV.

The V call is TRBV7-8, the J call TRBJ2-3, with TRBD2 matching over 10 bases. The CDR3 has 14 residues. Germline CDR1 SGHVS, CDR2 FQNEAQ. V lost 7 bases and J lost 1; bases outside the gene matches: 2. The CDR3 DNA reads as TGTGCCAGCACAACTAGCGGGGGCACAGATACGCAGTATTTT. Its protein product is CASTTSGGTDTQYF.

The chain is built from TRBV5-1 and TRBJ2-6, with a possible D match to TRBD1 (5 bases). V lost 5 bases and J 4 bases, leaving 16 bases between the germline ends. The CDR3 has 16 amino acids. The germline V gene has CDR1 SGHRS and CDR2 YFSETQ. The CDR3 DNA follows: TGCGCCAGCAGGTCCCAAGGTCAGGGAGGGGCCAACGTCCTGACTTTC. Amino acid sequence: CASRSQGQGGANVLTF.

The rearrangement joins TRBV6-5 to TRBJ2-7; D assignment may be TRBD1 or TRBD2 (5 bases each). The ends were cut back, 2 bases at V and 4 bases at J, with 15 bases in the middle. The CDR3 runs 15 residues. In germline, CDR1 is MNHEY, CDR2 SVGAGI. The CDR3 region has the DNA TGTGCCAGCAGTTACGGGGGACCCAGCAATTACGAGCAGTACTTC. Protein product: CASSYGGPSNYEQYF.

Notes on this clonotype: The junction departs from germline at one end; a sequencing error may be responsible. The rearrangement uses TRBV3-1 and TRBJ1-2; 10 bases match TRBD1. Germline CDR1 reads LGHDT; CDR2 reads YNNKEL (reference sequence). CDR3 length equals 15 residues. The CDR3 DNA sequence: TGTGCCAGCAGTCAAGCCGGGACAGGGGATGATGGCTACACCTTC. This gives the protein CASSQAGTGDDGYTF.

Notes on this clonotype: An end of the junction differs from the germline gene, which may be a read error. The chain is built from TRBV23-1 and TRBJ1-4; D possibly corresponds to TRBD1 (5 bases). TRBV23-1 is marked as an open reading frame, function uncertain. The CDR3 has 11 residues. The CDR3 nucleotides read TGCGCCAGCAGTCAAACACAGGAGTTTGTCTTT. Translation gives CASSQTQEFVF.